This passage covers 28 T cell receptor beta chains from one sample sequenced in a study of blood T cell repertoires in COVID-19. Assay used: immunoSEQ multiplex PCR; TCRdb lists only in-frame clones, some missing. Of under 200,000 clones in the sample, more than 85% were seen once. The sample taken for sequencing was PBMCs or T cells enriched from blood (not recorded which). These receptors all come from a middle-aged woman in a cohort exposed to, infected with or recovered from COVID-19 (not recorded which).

The DNA for the CDR3 is TGTGCCAGAGGAGGAGATACGCAGTATTTT. This gives the protein CARGGDTQYF. V and J are TRBV19 and TRBJ2-3, with D possibly matching TRBD2 (5 bases). Trimming cost V 9 bases and J 5 bases, with 6 bases left between them. The CDR3 loop spans 10 amino acids. The germline V gene encodes CDR1 LNHDA and CDR2 SQIVND (reference sequence).

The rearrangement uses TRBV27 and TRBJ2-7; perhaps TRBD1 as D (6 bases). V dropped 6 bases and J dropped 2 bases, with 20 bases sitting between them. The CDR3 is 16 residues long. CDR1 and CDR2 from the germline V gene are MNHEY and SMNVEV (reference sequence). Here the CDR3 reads CASSPLIGGSPYEQYF. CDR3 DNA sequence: TGTGCCAGCAGCCCTCTTATAGGGGGTTCCCCCTACGAGCAGTACTTC.

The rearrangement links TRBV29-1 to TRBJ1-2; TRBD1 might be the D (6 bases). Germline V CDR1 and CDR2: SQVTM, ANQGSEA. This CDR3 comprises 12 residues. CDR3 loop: CSIAYRVEGYTF. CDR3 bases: TGCAGTATAGCCTACAGGGTAGAAGGCTACACCTTC.

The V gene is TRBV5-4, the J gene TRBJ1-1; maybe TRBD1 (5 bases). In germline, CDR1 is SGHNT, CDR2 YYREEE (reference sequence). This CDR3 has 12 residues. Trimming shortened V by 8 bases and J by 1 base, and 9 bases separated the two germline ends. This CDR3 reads CASGDSNTEAFF. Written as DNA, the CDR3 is TGTGCCAGTGGGGACTCGAACACTGAAGCTTTCTTT.

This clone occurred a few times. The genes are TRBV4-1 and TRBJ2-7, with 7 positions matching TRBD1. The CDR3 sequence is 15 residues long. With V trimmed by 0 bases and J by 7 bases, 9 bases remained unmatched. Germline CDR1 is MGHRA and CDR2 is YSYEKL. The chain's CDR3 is CASSQDHNRGGEQYF. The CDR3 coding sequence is TGCGCCAGCAGCCAAGATCACAACAGGGGTGGGGAGCAGTACTTC.

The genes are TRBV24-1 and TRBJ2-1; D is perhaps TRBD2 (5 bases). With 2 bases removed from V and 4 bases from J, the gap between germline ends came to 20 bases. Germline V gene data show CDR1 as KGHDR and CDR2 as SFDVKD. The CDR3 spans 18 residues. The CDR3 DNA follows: TGTGCCACCAGTGATTCCGCCATGGGCTACCGAGGGTACAATGAGCAGTTCTTC. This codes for CATSDSAMGYRGYNEQFF.

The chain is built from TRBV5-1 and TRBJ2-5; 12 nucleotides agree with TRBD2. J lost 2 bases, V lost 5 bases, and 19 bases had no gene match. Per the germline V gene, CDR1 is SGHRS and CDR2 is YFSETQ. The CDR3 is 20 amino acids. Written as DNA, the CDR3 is TGCGCCAGCAGATCCGGTAGATCGGGACTAGCGGGTCCCAGTCAAGAGACCCAGTACTTC. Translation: CASRSGRSGLAGPSQETQYF.

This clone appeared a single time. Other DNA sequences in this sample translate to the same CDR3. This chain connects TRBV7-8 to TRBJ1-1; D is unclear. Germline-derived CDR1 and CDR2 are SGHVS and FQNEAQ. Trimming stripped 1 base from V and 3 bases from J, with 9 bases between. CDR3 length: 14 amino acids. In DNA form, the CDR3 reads TGTGCCAGCAGCTTAGATGTCAGTTACACTGAAGCTTTCTTT. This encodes CASSLDVSYTEAFF.

The CDR3 reads CASSDSYGYTF. CDR3 DNA sequence: TGTGCCAGCAGTGACAGCTATGGCTACACCTTC. This chain links TRBV6-1 with TRBJ1-2; D is uncertain. Germline CDR1 reads MNHNS; CDR2 reads SASEGT. The CDR3 consists of 11 residues. Trimming removed 3 bases at V and 4 bases at J, with 3 bases between.

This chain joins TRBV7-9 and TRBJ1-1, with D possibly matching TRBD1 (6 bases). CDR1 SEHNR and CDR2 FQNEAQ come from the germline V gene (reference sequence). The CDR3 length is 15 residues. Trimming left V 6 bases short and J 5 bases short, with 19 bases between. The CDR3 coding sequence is TGTGCCAGCAGTAATACAGCGGGGGCTGGGACTGAAGCTTTCTTT. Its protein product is CASSNTAGAGTEAFF.

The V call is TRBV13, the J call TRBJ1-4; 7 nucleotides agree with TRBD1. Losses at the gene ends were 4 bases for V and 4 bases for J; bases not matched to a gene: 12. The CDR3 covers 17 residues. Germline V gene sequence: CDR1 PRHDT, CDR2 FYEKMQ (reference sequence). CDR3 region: CASSSFTLGQNNEKLFF. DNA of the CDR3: TGTGCCAGCAGCTCCTTCACGTTGGGACAGAATAATGAAAAACTGTTTTTT.

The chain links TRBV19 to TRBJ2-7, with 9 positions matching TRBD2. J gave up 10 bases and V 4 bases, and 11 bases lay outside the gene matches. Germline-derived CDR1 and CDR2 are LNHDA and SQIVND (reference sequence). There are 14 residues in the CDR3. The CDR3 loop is CASSSSSAGGDQYF. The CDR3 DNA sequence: TGTGCCAGTAGTAGCTCCTCGGCGGGGGGGGACCAGTACTTC.

The CDR3 sequence: CASSRTRDRGYEQYF. CDR3 nucleotides: TGCGCCAGCAGCCGTACCCGGGACAGGGGGTACGAGCAGTACTTC. The gene calls are TRBV4-1 and TRBJ2-7; 11 bases agree with TRBD1. The germline gives CDR1 MGHRA, CDR2 YSYEKL. With 4 bases clipped from V and 4 bases from J, the junction kept 6 bases outside the gene matches. This CDR3 is built from 15 residues.

The CDR3: CASSFNSQPGYTF. CDR3 sequence (DNA): TGTGCCAGCAGCTTCAACAGCCAGCCGGGCTACACCTTC. The chain carries TRBV5-8 and TRBJ1-2, with no clear D. The germline V and J ends were trimmed by 2 bases and 8 bases, with 13 bases remaining between them. The CDR3 has 13 amino acids. Germline lookup yields CDR1 SGHTS and CDR2 YDEGEE.

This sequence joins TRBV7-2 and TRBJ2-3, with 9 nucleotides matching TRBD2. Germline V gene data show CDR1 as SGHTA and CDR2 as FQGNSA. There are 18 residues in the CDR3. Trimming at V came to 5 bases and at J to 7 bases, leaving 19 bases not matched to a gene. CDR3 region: CASSLRGGGAGGFNTQYF. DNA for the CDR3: TGTGCCAGCAGCCTCCGAGGAGGTGGAGCGGGAGGTTTCAATACGCAGTATTTT.

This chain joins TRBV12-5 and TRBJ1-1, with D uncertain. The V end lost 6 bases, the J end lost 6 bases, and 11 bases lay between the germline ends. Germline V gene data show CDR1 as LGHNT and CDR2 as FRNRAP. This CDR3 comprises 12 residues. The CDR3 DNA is TGTGCTAGTGGCTACTCAATGTCTGAAGCTTTCTTT. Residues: CASGYSMSEAFF.

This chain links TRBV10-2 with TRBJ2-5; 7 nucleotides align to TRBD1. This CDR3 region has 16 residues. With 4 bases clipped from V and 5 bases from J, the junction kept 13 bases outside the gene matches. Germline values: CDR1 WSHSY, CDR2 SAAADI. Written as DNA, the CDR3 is TGCGCCAGCAGTGGTACAGGGGAAGGGACGTCGGAGACCCAGTACTTC. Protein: CASSGTGEGTSETQYF.

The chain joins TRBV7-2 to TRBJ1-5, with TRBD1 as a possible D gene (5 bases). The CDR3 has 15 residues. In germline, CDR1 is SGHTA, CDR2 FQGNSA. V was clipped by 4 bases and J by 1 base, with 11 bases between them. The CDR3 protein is CASSSTESSNQPQHF. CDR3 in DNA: TGTGCCAGCAGCTCGACAGAATCAAGCAATCAGCCCCAGCATTTT. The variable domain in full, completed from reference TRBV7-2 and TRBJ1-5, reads GAGVSQSPSNKVTEKGKDVELRCDPISGHTALYWYRQSLGQGLEFLIYFQGNSAPDKSGLPSDRFSAERTGGSVSTLTIQRTQQEDSAVYLCASSSTESSNQPQHFGDGTRLSIL.

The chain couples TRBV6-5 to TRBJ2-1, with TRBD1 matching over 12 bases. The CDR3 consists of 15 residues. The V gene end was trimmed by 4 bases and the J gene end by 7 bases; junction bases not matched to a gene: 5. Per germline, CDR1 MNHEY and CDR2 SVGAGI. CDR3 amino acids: CASSSRDRGQNEQFF. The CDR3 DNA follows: TGTGCCAGCAGTTCCCGGGACAGGGGGCAGAATGAGCAGTTCTTC.

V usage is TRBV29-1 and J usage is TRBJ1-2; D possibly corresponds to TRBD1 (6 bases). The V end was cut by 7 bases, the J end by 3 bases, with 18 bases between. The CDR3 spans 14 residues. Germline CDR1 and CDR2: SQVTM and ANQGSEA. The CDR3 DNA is TGCAGCGCTACCGAAGGGGGGGCAGACTATGGCTACACCTTC. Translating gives CSATEGGADYGYTF.

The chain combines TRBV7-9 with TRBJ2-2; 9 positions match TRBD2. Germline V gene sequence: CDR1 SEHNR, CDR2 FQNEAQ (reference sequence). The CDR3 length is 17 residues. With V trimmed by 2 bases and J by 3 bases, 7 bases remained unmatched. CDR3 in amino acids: CASSLLAGGPYTGELFF. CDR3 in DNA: TGTGCCAGCAGCTTACTCGCGGGAGGGCCGTACACCGGGGAGCTGTTTTTT.

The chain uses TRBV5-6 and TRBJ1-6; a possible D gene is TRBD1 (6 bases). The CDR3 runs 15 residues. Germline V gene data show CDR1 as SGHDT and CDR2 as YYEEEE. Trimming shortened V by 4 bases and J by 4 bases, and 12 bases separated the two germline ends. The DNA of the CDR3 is TGTGCCAGCAGCCCCGACAGGAGTTATAATTCACCCCTCCACTTT. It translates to CASSPDRSYNSPLHF.

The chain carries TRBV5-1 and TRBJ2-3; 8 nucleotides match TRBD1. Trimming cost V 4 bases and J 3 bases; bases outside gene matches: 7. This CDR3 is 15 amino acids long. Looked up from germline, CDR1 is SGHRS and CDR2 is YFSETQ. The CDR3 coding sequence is TGCGCCAGCAGCACAGGACAGGGCGGGACAGATACGCAGTATTTT. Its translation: CASSTGQGGTDTQYF.

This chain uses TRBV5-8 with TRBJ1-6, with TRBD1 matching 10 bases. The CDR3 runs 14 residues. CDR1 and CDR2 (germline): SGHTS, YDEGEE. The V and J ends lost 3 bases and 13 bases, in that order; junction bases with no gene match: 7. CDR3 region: CASSWDRGIRPLHF. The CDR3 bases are TGTGCCAGCAGCTGGGACAGGGGCATTCGCCCCCTCCACTTT. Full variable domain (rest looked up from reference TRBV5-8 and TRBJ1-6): EAGVTQSPTHLIKTRGQQATLRCSPISGHTSVYWYQQALGLGLQFLLWYDEGEERNRGNFPPRFSGRQFPNYSSELNVNALELEDSALYLCASSWDRGIRPLHFGNGTRLTVT.

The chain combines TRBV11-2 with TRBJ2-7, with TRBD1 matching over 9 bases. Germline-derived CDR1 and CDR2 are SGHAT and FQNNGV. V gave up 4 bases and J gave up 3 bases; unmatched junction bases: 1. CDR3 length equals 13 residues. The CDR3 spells CASSWTGDYEQYF. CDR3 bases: TGTGCCAGCAGCTGGACAGGGGACTACGAGCAGTACTTC. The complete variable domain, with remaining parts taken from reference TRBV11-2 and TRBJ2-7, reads EAGVAQSPRYKIIEKRQSVAFWCNPISGHATLYWYQQILGQGPKLLIQFQNNGVVDDSQLPKDRFSAERLKGVDSTLKIQPAKLEDSAVYLCASSWTGDYEQYFGPGTRLTVT.

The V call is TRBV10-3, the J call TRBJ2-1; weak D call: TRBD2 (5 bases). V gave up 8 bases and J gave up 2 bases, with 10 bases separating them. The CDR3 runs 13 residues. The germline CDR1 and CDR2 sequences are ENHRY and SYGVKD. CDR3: CAIDLATYNEQFF. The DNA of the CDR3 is TGTGCCATCGATCTAGCTACCTACAATGAGCAGTTCTTC.

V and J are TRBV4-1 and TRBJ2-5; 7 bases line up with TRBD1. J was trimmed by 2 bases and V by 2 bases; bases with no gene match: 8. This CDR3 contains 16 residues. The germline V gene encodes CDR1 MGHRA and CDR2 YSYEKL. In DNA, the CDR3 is TGCGCCAGCAGCCAAAGCCTCTTACAGGGGCAAGAGACCCAGTACTTC. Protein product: CASSQSLLQGQETQYF.

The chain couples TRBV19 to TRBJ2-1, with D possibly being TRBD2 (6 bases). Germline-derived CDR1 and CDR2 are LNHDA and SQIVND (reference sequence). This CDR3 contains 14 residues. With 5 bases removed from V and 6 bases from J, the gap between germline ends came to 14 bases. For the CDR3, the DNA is TGTGCCAGTAGTTTAGCGGAGCTGGTCAATGAGCAGTTCTTC. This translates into CASSLAELVNEQFF.